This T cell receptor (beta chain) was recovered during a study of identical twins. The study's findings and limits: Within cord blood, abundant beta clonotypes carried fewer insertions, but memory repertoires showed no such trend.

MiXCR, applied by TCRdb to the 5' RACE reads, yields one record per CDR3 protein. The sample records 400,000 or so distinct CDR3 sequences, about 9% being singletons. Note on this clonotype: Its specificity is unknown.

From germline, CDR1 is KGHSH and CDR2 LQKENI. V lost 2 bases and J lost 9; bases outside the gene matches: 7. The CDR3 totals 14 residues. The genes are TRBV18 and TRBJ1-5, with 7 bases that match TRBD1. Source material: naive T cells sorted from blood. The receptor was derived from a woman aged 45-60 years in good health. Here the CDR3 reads CASSPGRGRRPQHF. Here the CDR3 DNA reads TGTGCCAGCTCACCAGGGAGGGGGCGGAGGCCCCAGCATTTT.